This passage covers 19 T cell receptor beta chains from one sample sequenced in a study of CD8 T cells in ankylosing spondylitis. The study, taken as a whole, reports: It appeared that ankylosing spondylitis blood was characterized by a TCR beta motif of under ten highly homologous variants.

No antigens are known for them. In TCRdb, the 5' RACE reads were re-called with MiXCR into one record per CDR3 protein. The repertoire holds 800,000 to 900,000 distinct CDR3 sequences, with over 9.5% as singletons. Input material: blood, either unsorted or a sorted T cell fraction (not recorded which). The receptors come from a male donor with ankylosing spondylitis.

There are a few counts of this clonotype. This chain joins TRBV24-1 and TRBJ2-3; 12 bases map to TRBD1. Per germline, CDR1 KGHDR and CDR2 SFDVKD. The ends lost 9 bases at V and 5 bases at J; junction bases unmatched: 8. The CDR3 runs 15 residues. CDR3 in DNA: TGTGCCACCGCCTCCGGGACAGGGGGCATAGATACGCAGTATTTT. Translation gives CATASGTGGIDTQYF.

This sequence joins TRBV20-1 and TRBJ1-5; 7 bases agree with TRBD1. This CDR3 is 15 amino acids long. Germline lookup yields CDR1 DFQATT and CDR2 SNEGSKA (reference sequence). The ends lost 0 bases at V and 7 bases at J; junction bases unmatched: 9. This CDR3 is CSARDRRQGVQPQHF. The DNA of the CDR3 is TGCAGTGCTAGAGATAGAAGACAGGGCGTCCAGCCCCAGCATTTT.

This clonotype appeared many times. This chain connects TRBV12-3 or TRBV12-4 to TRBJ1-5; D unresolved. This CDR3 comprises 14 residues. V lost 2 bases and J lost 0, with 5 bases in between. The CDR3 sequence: CASSLRTSNQPQHF. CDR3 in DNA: TGTGCCAGCAGTTTACGAACTAGCAATCAGCCCCAGCATTTT.

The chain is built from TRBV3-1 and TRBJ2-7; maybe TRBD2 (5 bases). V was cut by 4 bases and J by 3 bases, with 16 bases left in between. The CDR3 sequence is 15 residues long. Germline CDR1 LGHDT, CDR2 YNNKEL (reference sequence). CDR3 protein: CASSPGPLVSYEQYF. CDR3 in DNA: TGTGCCAGCAGCCCGGGCCCACTAGTGAGCTACGAGCAGTACTTC.

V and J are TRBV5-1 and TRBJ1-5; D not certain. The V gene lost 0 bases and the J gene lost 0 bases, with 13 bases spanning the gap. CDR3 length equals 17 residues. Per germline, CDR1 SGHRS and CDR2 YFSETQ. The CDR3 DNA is TGCGCCAGCAGCTTGGTCAGTGTCGACTATAGCAATCAGCCCCAGCATTTT. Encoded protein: CASSLVSVDYSNQPQHF.

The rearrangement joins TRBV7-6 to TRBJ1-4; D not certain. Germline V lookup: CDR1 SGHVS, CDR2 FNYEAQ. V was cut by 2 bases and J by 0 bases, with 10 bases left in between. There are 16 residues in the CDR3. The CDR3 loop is CASSLSQPATNEKLFF. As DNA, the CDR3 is TGTGCCAGCAGCTTAAGCCAGCCTGCAACTAATGAAAAACTGTTTTTT. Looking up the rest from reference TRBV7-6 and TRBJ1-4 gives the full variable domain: GAGVSQSPRYKVTKRGQDVALRCDPISGHVSLYWYRQALGQGPEFLTYFNYEAQQDKSGLPNDRFSAERPEGSISTLTIQRTEQRDSAMYRCASSLSQPATNEKLFFGSGTQLSVL.

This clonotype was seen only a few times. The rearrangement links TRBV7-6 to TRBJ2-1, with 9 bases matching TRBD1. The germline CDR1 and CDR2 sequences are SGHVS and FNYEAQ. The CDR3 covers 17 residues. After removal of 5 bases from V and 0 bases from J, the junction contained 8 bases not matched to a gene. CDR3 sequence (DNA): TGTGCCAGCAGCGAAGGGACAGGGAAGAGCTCCTACAATGAGCAGTTCTTC. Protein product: CASSEGTGKSSYNEQFF. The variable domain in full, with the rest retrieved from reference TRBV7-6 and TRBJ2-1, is GAGVSQSPRYKVTKRGQDVALRCDPISGHVSLYWYRQALGQGPEFLTYFNYEAQQDKSGLPNDRFSAERPEGSISTLTIQRTEQRDSAMYRCASSEGTGKSSYNEQFFGPGTRLTVL.

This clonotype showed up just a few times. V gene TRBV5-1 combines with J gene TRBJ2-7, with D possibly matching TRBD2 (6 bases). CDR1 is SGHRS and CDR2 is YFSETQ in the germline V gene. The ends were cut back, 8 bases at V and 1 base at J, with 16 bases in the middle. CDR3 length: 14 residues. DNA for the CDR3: TGCGCCAGAAATCAAACCGGGGGATCCTACGAGCAGTACTTC. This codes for CARNQTGGSYEQYF. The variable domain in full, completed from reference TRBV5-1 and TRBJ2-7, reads KAGVTQTPRYLIKTRGQQVTLSCSPISGHRSVSWYQQTPGQGLQFLFEYFSETQRNKGNFPGRFSGRQFSNSRSEMNVSTLELGDSALYLCARNQTGGSYEQYFGPGTRLTVT.

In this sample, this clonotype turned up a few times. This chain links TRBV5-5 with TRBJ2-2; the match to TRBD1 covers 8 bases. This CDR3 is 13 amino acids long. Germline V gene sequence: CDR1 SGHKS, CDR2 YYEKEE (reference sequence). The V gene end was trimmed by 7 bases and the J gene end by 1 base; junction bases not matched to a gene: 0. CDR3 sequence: CASGTGNTGELFF. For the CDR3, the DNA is TGTGCCAGCGGGACAGGGAACACCGGGGAGCTGTTTTTT.

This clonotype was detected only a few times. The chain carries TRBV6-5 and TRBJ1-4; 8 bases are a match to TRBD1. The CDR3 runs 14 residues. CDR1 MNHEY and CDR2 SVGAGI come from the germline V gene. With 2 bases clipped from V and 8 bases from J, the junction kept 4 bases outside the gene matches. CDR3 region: CASSYVDRDEKLFF. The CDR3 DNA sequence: TGTGCCAGCAGTTACGTGGACAGGGACGAAAAACTGTTTTTT.

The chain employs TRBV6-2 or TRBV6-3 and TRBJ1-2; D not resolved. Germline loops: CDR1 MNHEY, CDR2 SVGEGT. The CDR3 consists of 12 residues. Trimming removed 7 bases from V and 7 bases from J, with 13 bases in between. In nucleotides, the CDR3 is TGTGCCAGCACCTTTTGGGGATCTGGCTACACCTTC. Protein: CASTFWGSGYTF.

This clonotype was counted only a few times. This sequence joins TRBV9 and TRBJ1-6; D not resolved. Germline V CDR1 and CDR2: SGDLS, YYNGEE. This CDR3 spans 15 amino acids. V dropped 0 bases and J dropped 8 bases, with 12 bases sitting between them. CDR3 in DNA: TGTGCCAGCAGCGTAGGCGCAGCACTCGATTCACCCCTCCACTTT. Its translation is CASSVGAALDSPLHF.

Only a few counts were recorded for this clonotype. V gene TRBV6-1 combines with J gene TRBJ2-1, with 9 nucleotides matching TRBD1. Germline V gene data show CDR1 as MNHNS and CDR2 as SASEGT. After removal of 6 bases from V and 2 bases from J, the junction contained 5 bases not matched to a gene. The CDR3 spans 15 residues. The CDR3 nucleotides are TGTGCCAGCAGCACACAGGGGGCGGCCTACAATGAGCAGTTCTTC. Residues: CASSTQGAAYNEQFF.

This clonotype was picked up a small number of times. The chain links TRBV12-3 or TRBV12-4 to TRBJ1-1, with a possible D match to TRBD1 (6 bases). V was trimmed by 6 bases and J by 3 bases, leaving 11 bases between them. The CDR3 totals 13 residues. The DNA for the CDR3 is TGTGCCAGCAGCCCGGGACAATACACTGAAGCTTTCTTT. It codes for CASSPGQYTEAFF.

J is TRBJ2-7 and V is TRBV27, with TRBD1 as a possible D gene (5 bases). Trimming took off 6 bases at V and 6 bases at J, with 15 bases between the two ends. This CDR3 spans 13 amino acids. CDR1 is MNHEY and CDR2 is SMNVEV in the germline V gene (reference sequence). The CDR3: CASSQTVRSEQYF. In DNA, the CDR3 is TGTGCCAGCAGCCAGACAGTACGCAGCGAGCAGTACTTC.

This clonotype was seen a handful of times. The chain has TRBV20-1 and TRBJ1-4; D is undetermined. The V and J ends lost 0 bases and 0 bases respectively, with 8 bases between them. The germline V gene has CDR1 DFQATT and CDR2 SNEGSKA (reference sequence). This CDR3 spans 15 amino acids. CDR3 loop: CSARDFVATNEKLFF. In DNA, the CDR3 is TGCAGTGCTAGAGATTTCGTTGCAACTAATGAAAAACTGTTTTTT.

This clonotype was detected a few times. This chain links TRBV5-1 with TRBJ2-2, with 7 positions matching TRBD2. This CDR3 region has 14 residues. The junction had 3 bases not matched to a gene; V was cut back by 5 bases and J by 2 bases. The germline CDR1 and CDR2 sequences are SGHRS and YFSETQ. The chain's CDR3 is CASRSGTNTGELFF. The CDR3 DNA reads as TGCGCCAGCAGGAGCGGGACCAACACCGGGGAGCTGTTTTTT.

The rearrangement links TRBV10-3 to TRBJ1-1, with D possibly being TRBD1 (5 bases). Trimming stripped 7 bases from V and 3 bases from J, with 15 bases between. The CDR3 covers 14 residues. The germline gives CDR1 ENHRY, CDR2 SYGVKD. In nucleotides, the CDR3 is TGTGCCATCACGGGGGTCGGGGCCCACACTGAAGCTTTCTTT. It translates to CAITGVGAHTEAFF.

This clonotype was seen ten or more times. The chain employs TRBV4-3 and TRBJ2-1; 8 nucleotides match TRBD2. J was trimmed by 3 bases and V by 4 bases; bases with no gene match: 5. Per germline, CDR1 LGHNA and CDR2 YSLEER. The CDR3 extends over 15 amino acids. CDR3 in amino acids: CASSPRLAGYNEQFF. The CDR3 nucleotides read TGCGCCAGCAGCCCAAGGCTAGCGGGCTACAATGAGCAGTTCTTC.